The clone carrying this TCR beta chain was found many times. Profiled with immunoSEQ multiplex PCR; TCRdb holds only in-frame clones, not every one. The sample lists 150,000 to 200,000 clones, over 65% occurring once. These data originate in a study of cytotoxic CD8 clonotypes in ibrutinib-treated CLL. Per germline, CDR1 SEHNR and CDR2 FQNEAQ (reference sequence). CDR3 size: 15 residues. V was pared by 4 bases and J by 5 bases, with 6 bases of the junction left unmatched. Sequences were derived from PBMCs, sampled after 12 months of ibrutinib treatment. The chain joins TRBV7-9 to TRBJ1-1; 11 bases map to TRBD1. This receptor was taken from a human donor with chronic lymphocytic leukemia. The CDR3 DNA follows: TGTGCCAGCAGCTCTGGACAGGGGGCCAGGACTGAAGCTTTCTTT. Translating gives CASSSGQGARTEAFF.